The clone carrying this TCR beta chain was found many times. This entry belongs to a study of T cells after yellow fever vaccination. The overall study: Researchers used CD3, CD45RA, CCR7 and CD95 to sort out EM, EMRA, CM and Tscm memory subsets.

Trimming removed 6 bases at V and 0 bases at J, with 16 bases between. The CDR3 has 16 amino acids. Germline assignment: CDR1 SGHAT and CDR2 FQNNGV. Production of TCR cDNA was by 5'RACE template switching, which also added a universal primer site and UMIs. TCRdb reprocessed the 5' RACE reads with MiXCR, giving one entry per CDR3 protein. The sample consists of about 22,000 distinct CDR3 sequences, 4% to 6% of them appearing once. Study observations and caveats: Just a small share of clonotypes turned up in the CD4 compartment as well as the CD8 compartment.

The sequence was obtained from a young man who received the YFV17D yellow fever vaccine. The V and J genes are TRBV11-2 and TRBJ2-3; D is ambiguous. Sample: PBMCs, either bulk or a sorted T-cell subset (CD4+, CD8+, memory, or dextramer-sorted; not recorded which), taken more than 35 days after the first yellow fever vaccination. The CDR3 bases are TGTGCCAGCAGGTATACGGGCAGGACCAGCACAGATACGCAGTATTTT. It is translated as CASRYTGRTSTDTQYF.